A selection of T cell receptor beta chains follows, all from one sample in a study of shared clonotypes between healthy human individuals. Assay used: immunoSEQ multiplex PCR; TCRdb lists only in-frame clones, some missing. The sample consists of more than 400,000 clones, around 95% of them appearing once. The sample taken for sequencing was naive CD4+ T cells sorted from blood. These receptors were collected from a woman in her 30s in good health. The CDR3 runs from the conserved cysteine through the conserved F or W. Each record gives: CDR3 protein, CDR3 DNA, D gene, V gene, J gene, clone size. The D gene is left open where the match is weak. The size of a clone is reported for some rows only, either as once, few or many, or as a class for expanded clones.

CDR3: CASSLQGTTEAFF
DNA: TGCGCCAGCAGCTTACAGGGGACCACTGAAGCTTTCTTT
D: TRBD1
V: TRBV5-1
J: TRBJ1-1
size: -

CDR3: CSAQREPEAFF
DNA: TGCAGTGCCCAAAGGGAGCCCGAAGCTTTCTTT
D: -
V: TRBV20-1
J: TRBJ1-1
size: -

CDR3: CASSESLTGNQETQYF
DNA: TGCGCCAGCAGTGAGTCGTTGACAGGGAACCAAGAGACCCAGTACTTC
D: TRBD1
V: TRBV10-1
J: TRBJ2-5
size: -

CDR3: CASHRDRGRGQPQHF
DNA: TGTGCCAGCCACCGGGACAGGGGCAGGGGTCAGCCCCAGCATTTT
D: TRBD1
V: TRBV28
J: TRBJ1-5
size: -

CDR3: CASSPELAAYNEQFF
DNA: TGTGCCAGCAGCCCTGAACTAGCAGCCTACAATGAGCAGTTCTTC
D: -
V: TRBV7-3
J: TRBJ2-1
size: -

CDR3: CASRWGTGRVNTEAFF
DNA: TGTGCCAGTAGATGGGGGACAGGTAGAGTAAACACTGAAGCTTTCTTT
D: TRBD1
V: TRBV19
J: TRBJ1-1
size: once

CDR3: CTSSPIGNYGYTF
DNA: TGCACCAGCAGCCCCATCGGGAACTATGGCTACACCTTC
D: -
V: TRBV1
J: TRBJ1-2
size: once

CDR3: CASSGGFQETQYF
DNA: TGTGCCAGCTCCGGCGGATTTCAAGAGACCCAGTACTTC
D: -
V: TRBV18
J: TRBJ2-5
size: -

CDR3: CASSPTNGGVTYEQYF
DNA: TGTGCCAGCTCACCAACAAATGGGGGTGTAACCTACGAGCAGTACTTC
D: -
V: TRBV18
J: TRBJ2-7
size: -

CDR3: CASSAGPEGELFF
DNA: TGTGCCAGCAGCGCCGGTCCTGAGGGGGAGCTGTTTTTT
D: -
V: TRBV9
J: TRBJ2-2
size: -

CDR3: CASSVGGRGTETQYF
DNA: TGCGCCAGCAGTGTGGGGGGGAGGGGCACAGAGACCCAGTACTTC
D: TRBD2
V: TRBV10-2
J: TRBJ2-5
size: -

CDR3: CASSSLPARGDSPLHF
DNA: TGTGCCAGCAGCTCCCTCCCTGCTAGGGGCGACTCACCCCTCCACTTT
D: -
V: TRBV7-3
J: TRBJ1-6
size: -

CDR3: CASSLGPRQGWTYEQYF
DNA: TGCGCCAGCAGCTTGGGTCCCCGACAGGGATGGACCTACGAGCAGTACTTC
D: TRBD1
V: TRBV5-1
J: TRBJ2-7
size: -

CDR3: CASSPEAGDNEQFF
DNA: TGCGCCAGCAGCCCCGAGGCAGGGGACAATGAGCAGTTCTTC
D: -
V: TRBV5-1
J: TRBJ2-1
size: -

CDR3: CASSTGTGRETQYF
DNA: TGTGCCAGCAGTACCGGGACAGGGAGGGAGACCCAGTACTTC
D: TRBD1
V: TRBV28
J: TRBJ2-5
size: -

CDR3: CSVGPRTRASTDTQYF
DNA: TGCAGCGTTGGCCCTAGGACACGAGCTAGCACAGATACGCAGTATTTT
D: -
V: TRBV29-1
J: TRBJ2-3
size: -

CDR3: CASSANGQGRGEQYF
DNA: TGTGCCAGCTCCGCGAACGGGCAGGGGAGGGGCGAGCAGTACTTC
D: -
V: TRBV18
J: TRBJ2-7
size: -

CDR3: CASRTIDRGYGYTF
DNA: TGTGCCAGCAGAACCATTGACAGGGGGTATGGCTACACCTTC
D: TRBD1
V: TRBV6-5
J: TRBJ1-2
size: -

CDR3: CASSLDRITGNTIYF
DNA: TGTGCCAGCAGTTTGGACAGGATAACTGGAAACACCATATATTTT
D: TRBD1
V: TRBV2
J: TRBJ1-3
size: -

CDR3: CASSDRQAGSYEQYF
DNA: TGTGCCAGCAGTGACCGCCAGGCGGGCTCCTACGAGCAGTACTTC
D: -
V: TRBV2
J: TRBJ2-7
size: -

CDR3: CASSLGLRTPNTEAFF
DNA: TGTGCCAGCAGCTTAGGGTTGCGGACACCGAACACTGAAGCTTTCTTT
D: -
V: TRBV11-2
J: TRBJ1-1
size: -

CDR3: CASSRDRAGQPQHF
DNA: TGTGCCAGCAGTCGGGACAGGGCCGGTCAGCCCCAGCATTTT
D: TRBD1
V: TRBV2
J: TRBJ1-5
size: once

CDR3: CASSQAPGEGETQYF
DNA: TGCGCCAGCAGCCAAGCTCCGGGAGAGGGGGAGACCCAGTACTTC
D: -
V: TRBV4-1
J: TRBJ2-5
size: -

CDR3: CASSQGQGPYYGYTF
DNA: TGTGCCAGCAGCCAAGGACAGGGACCTTACTATGGCTACACCTTC
D: TRBD1
V: TRBV28
J: TRBJ1-2
size: -

CDR3: CASSIFVGGRSTDTQYF
DNA: TGTGCCAGTAGTATTTTCGTGGGCGGGAGATCTACAGATACGCAGTATTTT
D: TRBD2
V: TRBV19
J: TRBJ2-3
size: -

CDR3: CAWSVPPFYYGYTF
DNA: TGTGCCTGGAGTGTACCCCCATTTTACTATGGCTACACCTTC
D: -
V: TRBV30
J: TRBJ1-2
size: -

CDR3: CASSSNLGGQPNTEAFF
DNA: TGTGCCAGCAGTTCTAATCTAGGGGGACAGCCGAACACTGAAGCTTTCTTT
D: TRBD1
V: TRBV28
J: TRBJ1-1
size: -

CDR3: CASSPGTDTGELFF
DNA: TGTGCCAGTAGTCCAGGGACGGACACCGGGGAGCTGTTTTTT
D: -
V: TRBV19
J: TRBJ2-2
size: -

CDR3: CASSGARASTDTQYF
DNA: TGTGCCAGCAGCGGGGCAAGGGCTAGCACAGATACGCAGTATTTT
D: -
V: TRBV5-5
J: TRBJ2-3
size: once

CDR3: CASSPGTSAYNEQFF
DNA: TGTGCCAGCAGCCCCGGGACTAGCGCTTACAATGAGCAGTTCTTC
D: TRBD2
V: TRBV7-9
J: TRBJ2-1
size: -

CDR3: CASSFFAVGTEAFF
DNA: TGTGCCAGCAGCTTTTTTGCGGTCGGTACTGAAGCTTTCTTT
D: -
V: TRBV7-2
J: TRBJ1-1
size: -

CDR3: CASSYSTGGYEQYF
DNA: TGTGCCAGCAGCTATTCAACAGGGGGCTACGAGCAGTACTTC
D: TRBD1
V: TRBV6-5
J: TRBJ2-7
size: -

CDR3: CASSEQTTYGYTF
DNA: TGTGCCAGCAGTGAACAGACTACCTATGGCTACACCTTC
D: -
V: TRBV2
J: TRBJ1-2
size: -

CDR3: CATTRDRAVQPQHF
DNA: TGTGCCACCACACGGGACAGGGCGGTTCAGCCCCAGCATTTT
D: TRBD1
V: TRBV28
J: TRBJ1-5
size: -

CDR3: CASSGLGHYYEQYF
DNA: TGTGCCAGCAGTGGTCTAGGACACTACTACGAGCAGTACTTC
D: -
V: TRBV25-1
J: TRBJ2-7
size: -

CDR3: CASSSPASMNTEAFF
DNA: TGTGCCAGCAGTTCTCCCGCCAGCATGAACACTGAAGCTTTCTTT
D: -
V: TRBV28
J: TRBJ1-1
size: -

CDR3: CASSTSGSYEQYF
DNA: TGTGCCAGTAGTACGAGCGGGAGCTACGAGCAGTACTTC
D: TRBD2
V: TRBV19
J: TRBJ2-7
size: -

CDR3: CSVGARLTDTQYF
DNA: TGCAGCGTCGGGGCCCGACTCACAGATACGCAGTATTTT
D: -
V: TRBV29-1
J: TRBJ2-3
size: -

CDR3: CASSSGTSTNEQFF
DNA: TGTGCCAGCAGCTCCGGGACTAGCACGAATGAGCAGTTCTTC
D: TRBD2
V: TRBV7-9
J: TRBJ2-1
size: -

CDR3: CASSPDSGNSPLHF
DNA: TGTGCCAGCTCACCGGACAGTGGTAATTCACCCCTCCACTTT
D: -
V: TRBV18
J: TRBJ1-6
size: -

CDR3: CASSLGTAPYEQYF
DNA: TGTGCCAGCAGTTTAGGGACGGCCCCCTACGAGCAGTACTTC
D: -
V: TRBV28
J: TRBJ2-7
size: -

CDR3: CASRLAGERGHGTQYF
DNA: TGTGCCAGCAGACTAGCGGGAGAAAGGGGGCATGGGACCCAGTACTTC
D: TRBD2
V: TRBV27
J: TRBJ2-5
size: -

CDR3: CASSLMAKNIQYF
DNA: TGTGCCAGCAGTCTTATGGCCAAAAACATTCAGTACTTC
D: -
V: TRBV6-6
J: TRBJ2-4
size: -

CDR3: CASSFSGKRPDNQETQYF
DNA: TGTGCCAGCAGCTTCTCGGGGAAGCGCCCAGATAATCAAGAGACCCAGTACTTC
D: -
V: TRBV5-4
J: TRBJ2-5
size: -

CDR3: CASSYSSLSGEQYF
DNA: TGTGCCAGCAGTTACAGTTCACTGTCCGGCGAGCAGTACTTC
D: -
V: TRBV6-5
J: TRBJ2-7
size: -

CDR3: CAIRSKLGTTEAFF
DNA: TGTGCCATCAGGTCAAAATTGGGGACCACTGAAGCTTTCTTT
D: -
V: TRBV10-3
J: TRBJ1-1
size: once

CDR3: CASSPVVVQPQHF
DNA: TGCGCCAGCAGCCCGGTAGTGGTTCAGCCCCAGCATTTT
D: -
V: TRBV4-1
J: TRBJ1-5
size: few

CDR3: CASSPLQGRDYEQYF
DNA: TGTGCCAGCAGCCCCCTACAGGGTAGAGACTACGAGCAGTACTTC
D: -
V: TRBV7-7
J: TRBJ2-7
size: once

CDR3: CASSLTAGPSTDTQYF
DNA: TGTGCCAGCAGCTTAACAGCGGGGCCTAGCACAGATACGCAGTATTTT
D: TRBD2
V: TRBV11-2
J: TRBJ2-3
size: -

CDR3: CASSFGPRRTQYF
DNA: TGTGCCAGCAGCTTCGGTCCGCGTCGAACGCAGTATTTT
D: -
V: TRBV11-3
J: TRBJ2-3
size: -

CDR3: CASSLSGGIYEQYF
DNA: TGTGCCAGCAGTTTGTCAGGGGGCATATACGAGCAGTACTTC
D: TRBD1
V: TRBV27
J: TRBJ2-7
size: -

CDR3: CASSDDGQGRAEQYF
DNA: TGTGCCAGCAGTGACGACGGACAGGGACGGGCCGAGCAGTACTTC
D: TRBD1
V: TRBV6-6
J: TRBJ2-7
size: -

CDR3: CASSYRGWDGYTF
DNA: TGTGCCAGCAGCTACAGGGGTTGGGATGGCTACACCTTC
D: TRBD1
V: TRBV14
J: TRBJ1-2
size: -

CDR3: CASSPSTFSTYEQYF
DNA: TGCGCCAGCAGCCCCTCGACGTTCTCGACCTACGAGCAGTACTTC
D: -
V: TRBV5-1
J: TRBJ2-7
size: -

CDR3: CAISVGQGGTEAFF
DNA: TGTGCCATCAGTGTAGGACAGGGAGGCACTGAAGCTTTCTTT
D: TRBD1
V: TRBV10-3
J: TRBJ1-1
size: -

CDR3: CASSLSTSPPYEQYF
DNA: TGTGCCAGCAGCTTGTCAACATCCCCCCCTTACGAGCAGTACTTC
D: -
V: TRBV5-5
J: TRBJ2-7
size: -

CDR3: CASSEEGQVYGYTF
DNA: TGTGCCAGCAGTGAAGAGGGACAGGTTTATGGCTACACCTTC
D: TRBD1
V: TRBV25-1
J: TRBJ1-2
size: -

CDR3: CASSPSTGSGNTIYF
DNA: TGTGCCAGCAGCCCCTCCACGGGCTCTGGAAACACCATATATTTT
D: -
V: TRBV9
J: TRBJ1-3
size: -

CDR3: CASSTGTGVFYEQYF
DNA: TGTGCCAGCAGCACCGGGACAGGGGTTTTCTACGAGCAGTACTTC
D: TRBD1
V: TRBV11-2
J: TRBJ2-7
size: -

CDR3: CASTWTAGSTDTQYF
DNA: TGTGCCAGCACCTGGACGGCGGGAAGCACAGATACGCAGTATTTT
D: -
V: TRBV5-6
J: TRBJ2-3
size: -